This is a list of T cell receptor beta chains from one sample in a study of blood T cell repertoires in COVID-19. Sequencing was performed with immunoSEQ multiplex PCR; in TCRdb, only in-frame clones are kept and a portion is missing. This sample carries about 380,000 clones, around 87% of them seen once, and the ten largest clones take 1% to 1.5%. Source material: PBMCs or T cells enriched from blood (not recorded which). These receptors originate from a young man who had recovered from COVID-19. CDR3s include the opening cysteine and the closing phenylalanine or tryptophan. Each record gives: V gene, clone size, J gene, D gene, CDR3 DNA, CDR3 protein. A D gene is named only where the DNA matches it firmly. Expanded clones are given a class, and other clones once, few, many or no size at all.

TRBV5-1	NA	TRBJ2-2	TRBD2	TGCGCCAGCAGCCCGGGGGGTCGGGACACCGGGGAGCTGTTTTTT	CASSPGGRDTGELFF
TRBV9	NA	TRBJ2-3	TRBD2	TGTGCCAGCAGCGTAGCCCTAGTGAGCGGGGGGGCTACAACAGATACGCAGTATTTT	CASSVALVSGGATTDTQYF
TRBV6-5	NA	TRBJ1-5	TRBD1	TGTGCCAGCAGAACGACAGGGGACGGCAATCAGCCCCAGCATTTT	CASRTTGDGNQPQHF
TRBV30	NA	TRBJ1-2	NA	TGTGCCTGGAGTACGGTCACTAACTATGGCTACACCTTC	CAWSTVTNYGYTF
TRBV12-3/TRBV12-4	NA	TRBJ1-1	NA	TGTGCCAGCACCTCAGCGGGGAACACTGAAGCTTTCTTT	CASTSAGNTEAFF
TRBV7-2	NA	TRBJ2-1	TRBD2	TGTGCCAGCAGCTCAGACCTAGCGGGGGGCCGGGATGAGCAGTTCTTC	CASSSDLAGGRDEQFF
TRBV7-9	NA	TRBJ2-1	NA	TGTGCCAGCAGCTTACTGGAGCCTTCTCCTTTTGCGTGGAATGAGCAGTTCTTC	CASSLLEPSPFAWNEQFF
TRBV10-3	NA	TRBJ2-1	NA	TGTGCCATCAGTGGGGGGGGGCCATCCTACAATGAGCAGTTCTTC	CAISGGGPSYNEQFF
TRBV10-3	once	TRBJ1-6	TRBD1	TGTGCCATCAGAGGAACCGGGACAGGGGGATCACCCCTCCACTTT	CAIRGTGTGGSPLHF
TRBV7-8	NA	TRBJ1-2	NA	TGTGCCAGCAGCTTACGCCCAGGGTTGGGTTATGGCTACACCTTC	CASSLRPGLGYGYTF
TRBV7-9	NA	TRBJ1-2	TRBD1	TGTGCCAGCAGCCCGATTCCGGGACAGGGGGGCTATGGCTACACCTTC	CASSPIPGQGGYGYTF
TRBV12-3/TRBV12-4	NA	TRBJ1-1	NA	TGTGCCAGCAGTCTTACAGAGAACACTGAAGCTTTCTTT	CASSLTENTEAFF
TRBV5-4	few	TRBJ2-3	NA	TGTGCCAGCAGCTTGGCCGGAGATACGCAGTATTTT	CASSLAGDTQYF
TRBV4-1	NA	TRBJ1-2	NA	TGCGCCAGCAGCCAAGATTACCAGGGAATAATGGGCTATGGCTACACCTTC	CASSQDYQGIMGYGYTF
TRBV5-1	NA	TRBJ2-1	TRBD1	TGCGCCAGCAGCGAGACAGGGGGCTCCTACAATGAGCAGTTCTTC	CASSETGGSYNEQFF
TRBV7-8	NA	TRBJ1-3	TRBD1	TGTGCCAGCAGCCGAGCAGACAGGGCTGGAAACACCATATATTTT	CASSRADRAGNTIYF
TRBV15	few	TRBJ1-2	NA	TGTGCCACTTGGGAGCGGGGAGTGGGAGGCTACACCTTC	CATWERGVGGYTF